The entry below gives a single TCR beta chain sequence along with its context. The antigen is undetermined. This may stem from a read error, because a much larger clone lies one nucleotide away. The CDR3 loop spans 14 amino acids. The sample originates from a study of T cells in Graves' hyperthyroidism and ophthalmopathy. Study-level points and caveats: Ophthalmopathy was separated from stable hyperthyroidism by a 13 V-J model.

Authors of the study amplified TCR beta CDR3 regions from RNA transcripts. First-round RT-PCR targeting the TCR CDR3 was performed with the HTBI primer set. TCRdb independently ran MiXCR on the multiplex PCR reads; one entry per CDR3 protein. The data contain fewer than 650,000 distinct CDR3 sequences, over 12% of them singletons. For the diagnoses, clinical symptoms, serum thyroxine and TRAb, thyroid ultrasound and orbital computed tomography were used. The rearrangement links TRBV12-3 or TRBV12-4 to TRBJ2-3; TRBD1 might be the D (5 bases). Material: blood. The clonotype was recovered from a woman between 18 and 30 years old with Graves' ophthalmopathy. The CDR3 DNA reads TGTGCCAGCAGAGACGGTACCCGCACAGGTACGCAGTATTTT. Its translation is CASRDGTRTGTQYF.